The clone carrying this T cell receptor (beta chain) ranks as large. Its antigen is unknown. Germline V lookup: CDR1 SGHNT, CDR2 YENEEA. The CDR3 runs 14 residues. With V trimmed by 1 base and J by 4 bases, 2 bases remained unmatched. This record comes from a study of T cells in localized non-small cell lung cancer. Whole-study results and caveats: Highest T cell clonality was seen in uninvolved adjacent lung, surpassing that measured in tumor. Appearances in adjacent lung were noted for a median around 55 of the top 100 tumor clones. Sequencing covered just one tumor region, so heterogeneity cannot be ruled out.

Generated by immunoSEQ multiplex PCR, the TCRdb table keeps only in-frame clones and is missing some. Of around 1,000 clones in the sample, roughly 17% were seen once. The material sequenced was lung tumor tissue, taken before any cancer treatment. This receptor was obtained from a woman between 35 and 75 years old with stage II lung adenocarcinoma. The rearrangement links TRBV11-3 to TRBJ1-2; 8 positions agree with TRBD1. CDR3 loop: CASSLGTGLYGYTF. CDR3 in DNA: TGTGCCAGCAGCTTAGGGACAGGGCTCTATGGCTACACCTTC.